These T cell receptor beta chains were read from a single sample in a study of cytomegalovirus exposure and HLA in healthy donors. Here immunoSEQ multiplex PCR was the method, and the copy in TCRdb shows in-frame clones only, minus some. The sample lists roughly 100,000 clones, around 86% occurring once. The sample taken for sequencing was PBMCs. Receptors were obtained from a woman aged 18-29 years in good health and CMV-seropositive. Both conserved end residues are part of each CDR3. A D gene is named only where the DNA matches it firmly.

.	TRBV28	TRBJ1-3	15	CASRNDRSSGNTIYF
TRBD1	TRBV5-6	TRBJ1-1	15	CASSTPQGWNTEAFF
.	TRBV9	TRBJ1-3	16	CASSVAGTVSGNTIYF
.	TRBV10-3	TRBJ2-2	16	CAISELRGRGTGELFF
TRBD2	TRBV6-5	TRBJ2-1	15	CASSSYSGRASEQFF
.	TRBV18	TRBJ2-7	14	CASSPPAASYEQYF
TRBD1	TRBV29-1	TRBJ2-1	15	CSVTGGEPSYNEQFF
TRBD1	TRBV4-1	TRBJ1-5	16	CASSQETGGNYQPQHF
.	TRBV18	TRBJ1-1	14	CASSPAGRATEAFF
.	TRBV5-4	TRBJ2-2	15	CASRGSVQNTGELFF
TRBD1	TRBV7-9	TRBJ2-7	13	CASSRGQGYEQYF
.	TRBV10-3	TRBJ1-1	14	CAIRRALVNTEAFF
.	TRBV4-1	TRBJ1-2	15	CASSQVKVTVAGYTF
TRBD2	TRBV2	TRBJ2-1	16	CASSDLASGGCDEQFF
.	TRBV28	TRBJ1-5	13	CASRPGTNQPQHF
TRBD2	TRBV9	TRBJ2-7	16	CASSVDGRGVPYEQYF
.	TRBV19	TRBJ2-5	16	CATSIEGARTWETQYF
.	TRBV7-8	TRBJ2-2	15	CASTMLTGNTGELFF
TRBD2	TRBV6-1	TRBJ2-3	15	CASSELAGSTDTQYF
.	TRBV10-1	TRBJ2-7	11	CARGGWSEQYF
.	TRBV13	TRBJ1-4	16	CASSPTRLEINEKLFF
TRBD2	TRBV5-4	TRBJ2-1	15	CASSLALAGSDEQFF
.	TRBV28	TRBJ2-7	13	CASLGQGPYEQYF
.	TRBV6-4	TRBJ2-3	14	CASSDSQGTDTQYF
TRBD1	TRBV28	TRBJ2-7	15	CASSPGQGSSYEQYF
TRBD2	TRBV19	TRBJ2-1	16	CASSIGGGRYAGEQFF
.	TRBV7-7	TRBJ2-3	14	CASSSDSSTDTQYF
.	TRBV9	TRBJ1-4	15	CASSVGSLLDEKLFF
TRBD1	TRBV19	TRBJ2-5	13	CASSVGQGETQYF
.	TRBV28	TRBJ1-3	17	CASSSQEIPLAGNTIYF
.	TRBV5-6	TRBJ1-6	11	CASSGGSPLHF
TRBD2	TRBV9	TRBJ2-2	18	CASSVTSGGSANTGELFF
TRBD2	TRBV6-1	TRBJ2-3	17	CASSDRGLADFTDTQYF
TRBD2	TRBV2	TRBJ2-2	16	CASSAERGGNTGELFF
.	TRBV18	TRBJ2-3	13	CASSPRAEDTQYF
.	TRBV28	TRBJ2-3	15	CASTNSGQLTDTQYF
TRBD1	TRBV5-1	TRBJ1-2	15	CASRTVNRGDYGYTF
.	TRBV6-6	TRBJ1-1	12	CASSYSKLEAFF
TRBD1	TRBV5-6	TRBJ2-1	14	CASSLGTGDHEQFF
TRBD2	TRBV9	TRBJ2-3	14	CASSLAGVSDTQYF
TRBD1	TRBV5-1	TRBJ2-7	16	CASSWDTLGQYYEQYF
TRBD1	TRBV28	TRBJ1-2	18	CASSYAPGQGKGNYGYTF
TRBD2	TRBV6-6	TRBJ2-7	14	CASSSGTSIYEQYF